This T cell receptor (beta chain) was recovered during a study of T-cell reconstitution after alpha-beta-depleted transplantation in children (dated by TCRdb to between 2015 and 2016). Regarding the study in general: T-cell immune reconstitution after TCRalphabeta/CD19-depleted allogeneic hematopoietic cell transplantation in children was quantitatively tracked in the study by means of TCR repertoire profiling.

Library preparation employed PCR. The sequencing machine was an Illumina HiSeq 2500. Molecular barcoding was employed in the preparation of TCR libraries, with unique molecular identifiers being used to normalize TCRbeta repertoire quantification. TCRdb applied fastp at Q25 and MiXCR to the public reads, then kept only in-frame beta chains. Rows with one shared CDR3 protein collapse into an entry with the most common genes and DNA. This sample comprises about 640,000 distinct CDR3 sequences, approximately 16% of them detected only once. The ten top clones hold over 0.95% of the sample. The cysteine opens and the phenylalanine closes a CDR3 of 16 amino acids. Only the CDR3 part of the read is kept: 48 bases, read in frame from the first base. V ends up 8 bases short and J 4 bases short, with an unmatched junction base count of 15. The germline V gene specifies MNHEY as CDR1 and SVGEGT as CDR2. Ten or more counts support this clonotype. No antigen is known for it. No qualities accompany the bases; no much larger clone lies one base away.

The chain is encoded by TRBV6-2 or TRBV6-3 joined to TRBJ2-7; the junction holds 9 bases that match TRBD1. This receptor was identified in a human donor who donated a stem cell graft to a child with acute myeloid leukemia. The starting material was PBMCs from the stem cell graft donor, obtained from the stem cell graft. The sequenced DNA is TGTGCCAGCTGTGGTACAGGGGGCCTCCAGCGTTACGAGCAGTACTTC. It translates as CASCGTGGLQRYEQYF.